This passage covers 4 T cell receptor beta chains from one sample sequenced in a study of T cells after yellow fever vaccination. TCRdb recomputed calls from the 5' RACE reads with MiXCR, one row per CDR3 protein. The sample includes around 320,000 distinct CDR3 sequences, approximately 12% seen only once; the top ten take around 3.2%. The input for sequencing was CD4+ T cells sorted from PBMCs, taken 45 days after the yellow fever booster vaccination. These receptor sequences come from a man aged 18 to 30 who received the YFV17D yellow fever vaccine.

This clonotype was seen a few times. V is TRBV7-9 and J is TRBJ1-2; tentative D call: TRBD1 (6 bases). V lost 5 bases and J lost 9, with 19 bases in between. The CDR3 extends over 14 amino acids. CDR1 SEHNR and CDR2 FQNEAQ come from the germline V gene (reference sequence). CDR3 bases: TGTGCCAGCAGCCTACAGGGAACATATATCAGCTACACCTTC. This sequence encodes CASSLQGTYISYTF.

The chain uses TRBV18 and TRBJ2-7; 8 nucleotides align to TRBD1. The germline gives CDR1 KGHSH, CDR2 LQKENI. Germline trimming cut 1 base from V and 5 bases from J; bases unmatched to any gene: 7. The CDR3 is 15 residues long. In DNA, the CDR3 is TGTGCCAGCTCACCACGCAGGGGGCCGGGGGACGAGCAGTACGTC. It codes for CASSPRRGPGDEQYV.

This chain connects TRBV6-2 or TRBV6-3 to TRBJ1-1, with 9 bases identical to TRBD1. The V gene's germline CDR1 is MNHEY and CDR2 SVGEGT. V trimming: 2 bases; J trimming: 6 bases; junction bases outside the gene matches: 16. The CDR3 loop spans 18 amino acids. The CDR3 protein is CASSYPTGTGQTIAEAFF. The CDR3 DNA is TGTGCCAGCAGTTACCCCACAGGGACAGGGCAGACGATCGCTGAAGCTTTCTTT.

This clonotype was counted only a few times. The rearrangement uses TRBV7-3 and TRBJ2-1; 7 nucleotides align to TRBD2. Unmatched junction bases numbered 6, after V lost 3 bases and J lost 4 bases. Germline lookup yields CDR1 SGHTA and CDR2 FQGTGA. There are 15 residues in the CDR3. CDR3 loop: CASSLRLADYNEQFF. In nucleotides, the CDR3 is TGTGCCAGCAGCTTGCGGCTAGCGGATTACAATGAGCAGTTCTTC.